The 15 T cell receptor beta chains below all came from one sample that was sequenced in a study of regulatory T cells in long-lasting Graves disease. Researchers made TCR beta libraries by using iRepertoire HTBI primers and running Arm-PCR on CDR3 regions. TCRdb reanalysed the multiplex PCR reads using MiXCR and keeps one entry per CDR3 protein. The table includes about 620,000 distinct CDR3 sequences, roughly 16% detected once. Noted time point: newly diagnosed GD, antithyroid drugs for less than 3 months. PBMC-derived RNA was used for the TCR library. These same records also appear under a second study, on T cells in Graves' hyperthyroidism and ophthalmopathy.

The sequencing used peripheral blood mononuclear cells (PBMCs), collected at new diagnosis, from a patient treated with antithyroid drugs. These receptors came from a woman aged 25 to 45 with Graves disease.

At least ten counts were recorded for this clonotype. This chain connects TRBV12-3 or TRBV12-4 to TRBJ1-1; D gene ambiguous. CDR3 size: 15 residues. V was clipped by 6 bases and J by 4 bases, with 18 bases between them. This CDR3 reads CASRPVGLAGTEAFF. CDR3 sequence (DNA): TGTGCCAGCAGGCCGGTAGGCCTCGCAGGCACTGAAGCTTTCTTT.

This clonotype was recorded at least ten times. The germline gene is not matched at one end of the junction; a read error may be the cause. The V gene is TRBV2, the J gene TRBJ2-7, with D unclear. CDR1 and CDR2 from the germline V gene are SNHLY and FYNNEI. This CDR3 comprises 11 residues. CDR3 loop: CASSTRSQPQF. The CDR3 region has the DNA TGTGCCAGCAGTACCCGTAGCCAACCCCAATTC.

This clonotype has just a few counts. The CDR3 reads CASKGSPEAFF. The CDR3 region has the DNA TGTGCCAGCAAGGGGTCACCTGAAGCTTTCTTT. The V call is TRBV2, the J call TRBJ1-1; a possible D gene is TRBD1 (5 bases). The germline V gene encodes CDR1 SNHLY and CDR2 FYNNEI. The CDR3 covers 11 residues. Between the trimmed V and J ends, which lost 7 bases and 6 bases, there was a span of 9 bases.

The chain couples TRBV30 to TRBJ1-2, with D maybe TRBD1 (5 bases). Trimming left V 0 bases short and J 6 bases short, with 11 bases between. Per germline, CDR1 GTSNPN and CDR2 SVGIG (reference sequence). The CDR3 is 13 residues long. The CDR3 is CAWSVLMGDGYTF. In nucleotides, the CDR3 is TGTGCCTGGAGTGTTCTTATGGGGGATGGCTACACCTTC.

This clonotype was detected only a few times. CDR3 in amino acids: CASNRIRGGTGELFF. For the CDR3, the DNA is TGTGCCAGCAATAGGATCAGGGGGGGGACCGGGGAGCTGTTTTTT. The rearrangement links TRBV2 to TRBJ2-2, with D perhaps assigned TRBD1 or TRBD2 (7 bases each). This CDR3 is 15 amino acids long. The germline V gene has CDR1 SNHLY and CDR2 FYNNEI. Between the trimmed V and J ends, which lost 7 bases and 5 bases, there was a span of 17 bases.

The table lists this clonotype with many counts. This chain connects TRBV6-5 to TRBJ2-5, with D perhaps TRBD2 (6 bases). Germline-derived CDR1 and CDR2 are MNHEY and SVGAGI. Between the trimmed V and J ends, which lost 2 bases and 5 bases, there was a span of 12 bases. CDR3 length: 14 residues. CDR3: CASSYGGVVETQYF. The DNA for the CDR3 is TGTGCCAGCAGTTACGGCGGGGTGGTTGAGACCCAGTACTTC.

At least ten counts were recorded for this clonotype. The V and J genes are TRBV2 and TRBJ1-2; possible D gene TRBD1, 6 bases. The CDR3 is made up of 13 amino acids. The germline CDR1 and CDR2 sequences are SNHLY and FYNNEI. Trimming stripped 7 bases from V and 7 bases from J, with 16 bases between. The DNA of the CDR3 is TGTGCCAGCACCGAGGGCAGGGGCCGTGGCTACACCTTC. This gives the protein CASTEGRGRGYTF.

Many counts were recorded for this clonotype. The chain is built from TRBV28 and TRBJ1-1, with TRBD1 matching 7 bases. This CDR3 spans 14 amino acids. The ends lost 2 bases at V and 1 base at J; junction bases unmatched: 1. Germline CDR1 and CDR2: MDHEN and SYDVKM. DNA of the CDR3: TGTGCCAGCAGTTTAGGGGACAGGAACACTGAAGCTTTCTTT. Encoded protein: CASSLGDRNTEAFF.

Points on this clonotype: A much larger clone is a single base away; this may be a read error. This chain links TRBV10-3 with TRBJ2-1; 8 bases align to TRBD2. The tail of the sequence fits TRBJ2-7 better, so the J call may be wrong. Germline CDR1 is ENHRY and CDR2 is SYGVKD. CDR3 length equals 16 residues. The CDR3 sequence is CAISDPGGTTYNEQYF. DNA of the CDR3: TGTGCCATCAGTGATCCGGGAGGGACTACCTACAATGAGCAGTACTTC.

This clonotype appeared many times. The J gene is TRBJ2-2, the V gene TRBV6-2 or TRBV6-3; 11 bases line up with TRBD2. The ends lost 5 bases at V and 7 bases at J; junction bases unmatched: 9. CDR1 MNHEY and CDR2 SVGEGT come from the germline V gene. The CDR3 extends over 16 amino acids. CDR3 DNA sequence: TGTGCCAGCAGTCGAACTAGCGGGAGTGTCGGCGGGGAGCTGTTTTTT. As protein: CASSRTSGSVGGELFF.

This clonotype was counted a few times. V is TRBV28 and J is TRBJ2-1; D is perhaps TRBD1 or TRBD2 (5 bases each). CDR3 length: 15 amino acids. CDR1 is MDHEN and CDR2 is SYDVKM in the germline V gene. Trimming took off 5 bases at V and 3 bases at J, with 14 bases between the two ends. This CDR3 is CASSPRGRGYNEQFF. As DNA, the CDR3 is TGTGCCAGCAGTCCACGGGGAAGGGGCTACAATGAGCAGTTCTTC.

This clonotype was picked up many times. The chain employs TRBV30 and TRBJ2-1; TRBD2 matches 15 bases. After removal of 2 bases from V and 6 bases from J, the junction contained 2 bases not matched to a gene. Germline loops: CDR1 GTSNPN, CDR2 SVGIG (reference sequence). CDR3 length: 15 residues. Here the CDR3 reads CAWSMGLAGGNEQFF. The CDR3 DNA follows: TGTGCCTGGAGTATGGGACTAGCGGGAGGCAATGAGCAGTTCTTC.

This clonotype has a count of ten or more. The chain recombines TRBV15 with TRBJ2-3; D uncertain. The CDR3 contains 14 residues. V was shortened by 5 bases and J by 1 base, with 10 bases between the two germline ends. Germline-derived CDR1 and CDR2 are LNHNV and YYDKDF (reference sequence). The CDR3 nucleotides are TGTGCCACCAGCGCGCGGTGGGGCACAGATACGCAGTATTTT. Translation: CATSARWGTDTQYF.

The chain has TRBV20-1 and TRBJ2-5, with D perhaps matching TRBD1 or TRBD2 (5 bases each). The germline gives CDR1 DFQATT, CDR2 SNEGSKA (reference sequence). The CDR3 is 14 residues long. V lost 5 bases to trimming and J lost 2 bases, with 15 bases between them. CDR3 DNA: TGCAGTGCTGTTTTTGAGGGGAGACAAGAGACCCAGTACTTC. This translates into CSAVFEGRQETQYF.

This clonotype has a count of ten or more. J is TRBJ2-3 and V is TRBV6-1; 7 bases match TRBD2. Germline lookup yields CDR1 MNHNS and CDR2 SASEGT. Trimming at V came to 6 bases and at J to 5 bases, leaving 8 bases not matched to a gene. The CDR3 length is 14 residues. CDR3 nucleotides: TGTGCCAGCAGCCCCGGACTAGGAAGAGATACGCAGTATTTT. It codes for CASSPGLGRDTQYF.